The rows below give T cell receptor beta chains drawn from one sample of a study of blood T cells in healthy people across ages. TCRdb itself ran the 5' RACE reads through MiXCR, one entry per CDR3 protein. The table shows 600,000 to 850,000 distinct CDR3 sequences, with roughly 25% occurring only once. These data are also associated with another study on T cells of mothers and their children.

The sequencing input was blood. Receptors originate from a boy aged 5-17 years in good health. The CDR3 runs from the conserved cysteine through the conserved F or W. The order of the fields is J gene, V gene, clone size, D gene, CDR3 protein, CDR3 DNA. A D gene is named only where the DNA matches it firmly. Size values are once, few and many counts, or a class for expanded clones, and some rows have none.

TRBJ2-1	TRBV9	-	TRBD2	CASSTGTSGSLGEQFF	TGTGCCAGCAGCACCGGGACTAGCGGGAGTTTGGGGGAGCAGTTCTTC
TRBJ2-3	TRBV12-3/TRBV12-4	few	TRBD2	CASSWVTSGRGADTQYF	TGTGCCAGCAGTTGGGTGACTAGCGGGAGAGGCGCAGATACGCAGTATTTT
TRBJ2-6	TRBV7-9	-	-	CASRRDTGTSGANVLTF	TGTGCCAGCAGGCGGGACACGGGAACTTCTGGGGCCAACGTCCTGACTTTC
TRBJ1-2	TRBV29-1	-	TRBD1	CSVGQGLSYGYTF	TGCAGCGTTGGACAGGGACTAAGCTATGGCTACACCTTC
TRBJ2-1	TRBV24-1	-	TRBD2	CATRGLGNSEQFF	TGTGCCACCAGGGGACTAGGAAACAGTGAGCAGTTCTTC
TRBJ2-7	TRBV27	few	-	CASSFDSAGEYEQYF	TGTGCCAGCAGTTTTGACTCGGCAGGGGAATACGAGCAGTACTTC
TRBJ1-4	TRBV7-9	-	TRBD1	CASSSDRVWEKLFF	TGTGCCAGCAGCTCCGACAGGGTTTGGGAAAAACTGTTTTTT
TRBJ2-3	TRBV28	-	-	CASNPTPGADTQYF	TGTGCCAGCAATCCTACACCAGGGGCAGATACGCAGTATTTT
TRBJ2-5	TRBV5-1	-	TRBD2	CASSFMAGGEETQYF	TGCGCCAGCAGCTTTATGGCGGGAGGCGAAGAGACCCAGTACTTC
TRBJ2-4	TRBV5-8	few	-	CASSQTVLAKNIQYF	TGTGCCAGCAGCCAGACGGTGCTAGCCAAAAACATTCAGTACTTC
TRBJ2-7	TRBV27	many	-	CASGLRGAASSSYEQYF	TGTGCCAGCGGGCTCAGGGGAGCGGCCTCGAGCTCCTACGAGCAGTACTTC
TRBJ2-7	TRBV7-8	-	-	CASSPNLAIGYEQYF	TGTGCCAGCAGCCCCAACCTAGCTATTGGCTACGAGCAGTACTTC
TRBJ2-1	TRBV19	-	-	CASSTINEQFF	TGTGCCAGTAGCACAATCAATGAGCAGTTCTTC
TRBJ2-5	TRBV5-1	-	TRBD2	CAGSPGTSGGGQETQYF	TGCGCCGGCAGCCCTGGGACTAGCGGGGGAGGCCAAGAGACCCAGTACTTC
TRBJ1-1	TRBV25-1	-	-	CASSQGGHTEAFF	TGTGCCAGCAGTCAGGGAGGGCATACTGAAGCTTTCTTT
TRBJ2-5	TRBV24-1	few	-	CATSDSSRETQYF	TGTGCCACCAGTGATAGCTCTAGGGAGACCCAGTACTTC